This T cell receptor beta chain was obtained from a study of OX40 agonist ivuxolimab in advanced cancers. About the research overall: An agonistic human IgG2 monoclonal antibody against OX40 (CD134) was given. Study-wide results and limits: CD4+ and CD8+ T cells in blood underwent clonal expansion by week 6 at 0.1 to 3.0 mg/kg.

Profiling relied on immunoSEQ multiplex PCR, and the TCRdb table lists in-frame clones only, not all of them. This repertoire shows tens of thousands of clones, 85% to 90% found once; its top ten account for 13% to 15%. At cycle 4 day 1, cycle 7 day 1, and baseline, blood was sampled. On this clone itself: Its matching antigen is unknown.

The CDR3 has 13 residues. Germline CDR1 and CDR2: SQVTM and ANQGSEA. The V segment lost 5 bases and the J segment 5 bases; nucleotides outside the gene matches: 8. This chain connects TRBV29-1 to TRBJ2-7; 8 nucleotides agree with TRBD2. The sequencing used CD4+ or CD8+ T cells sorted from blood, collected in a trial of the OX40 agonist ivuxolimab. The receptor was derived from an adult with an advanced solid tumor such as melanoma, head and neck, liver or kidney cancer. CDR3 sequence reads: CSVHYGRADEQYF. CDR3 DNA: TGCAGCGTTCATTACGGGAGGGCCGACGAGCAGTACTTC.